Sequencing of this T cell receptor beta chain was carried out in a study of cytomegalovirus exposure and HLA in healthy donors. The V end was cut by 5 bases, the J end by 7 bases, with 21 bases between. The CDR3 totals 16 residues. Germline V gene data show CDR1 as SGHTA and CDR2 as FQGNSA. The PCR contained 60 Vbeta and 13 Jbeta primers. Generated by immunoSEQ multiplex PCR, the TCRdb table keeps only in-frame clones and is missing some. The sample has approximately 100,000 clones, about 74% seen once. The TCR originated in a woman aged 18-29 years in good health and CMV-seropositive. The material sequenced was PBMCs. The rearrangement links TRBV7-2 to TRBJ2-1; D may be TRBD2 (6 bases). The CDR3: CASSPFAGLGINEQFF. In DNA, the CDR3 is TGTGCCAGCAGCCCCTTTGCGGGACTGGGGATAAATGAGCAGTTCTTC.